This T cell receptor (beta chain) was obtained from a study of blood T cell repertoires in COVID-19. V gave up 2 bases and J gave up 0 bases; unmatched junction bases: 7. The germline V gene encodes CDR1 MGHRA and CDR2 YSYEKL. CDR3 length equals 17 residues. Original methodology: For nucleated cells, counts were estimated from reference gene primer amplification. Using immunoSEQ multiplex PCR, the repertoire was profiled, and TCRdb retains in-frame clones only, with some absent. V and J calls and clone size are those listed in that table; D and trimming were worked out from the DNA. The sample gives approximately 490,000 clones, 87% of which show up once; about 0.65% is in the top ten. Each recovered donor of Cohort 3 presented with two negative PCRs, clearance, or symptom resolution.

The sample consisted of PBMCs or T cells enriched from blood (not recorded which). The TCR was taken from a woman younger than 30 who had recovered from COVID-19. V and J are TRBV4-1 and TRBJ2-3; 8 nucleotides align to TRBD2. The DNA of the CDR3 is TGCGCCAGCAGCCAAACAAGTAGCGGGGCAAGCACAGATACGCAGTATTTT. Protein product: CASSQTSSGASTDTQYF.